This passage covers 16 T cell receptor beta chains from one sample sequenced in a study of identical twins. TCRdb itself ran the 5' RACE reads through MiXCR, one entry per CDR3 protein. The sample lists under 900,000 distinct CDR3 sequences, about 12% occurring once. These data were also filed under a second study, of yellow fever vaccine responses in identical twins.

The source material was PBMCs. Receptors originate from a woman younger than 35 in good health.

This clonotype has a handful of counts. This rearrangement joins TRBV4-1 to TRBJ2-7, with D possibly matching TRBD2 (6 bases). The V end was cut by 7 bases, the J end by 1 base, with 14 bases between. The germline CDR1 and CDR2 sequences are MGHRA and YSYEKL. This CDR3 has 14 amino acids. The CDR3 sequence is CASTKEGLSYEQYF. CDR3 sequence (DNA): TGCGCCAGCACTAAGGAGGGATTATCCTACGAGCAGTACTTC.

The genes are TRBV29-1 and TRBJ2-2; no clear D gene. The CDR3 runs to 12 residues. Germline values: CDR1 SQVTM, CDR2 ANQGSEA. V was trimmed by 6 bases and J by 1 base, leaving 6 bases between them. In DNA, the CDR3 is TGCAGCGTAGAGATGAACACCGGGGAGCTGTTTTTT. This gives the protein CSVEMNTGELFF.

This chain's CDR3 is CASSFGGLGLLQFF. The CDR3 DNA follows: TGTGCCAGCAGCTTTGGAGGCTTGGGTTTGCTGCAGTTCTTC. This sequence joins TRBV7-9 and TRBJ2-1; weak D call: TRBD2 (5 bases). The CDR3 loop spans 14 amino acids. The V end lost 3 bases, the J end lost 12 bases, and 18 bases lay between the germline ends. Germline V gene lookup returns CDR1 SEHNR and CDR2 FQNEAQ (reference sequence).

The chain couples TRBV29-1 to TRBJ2-1, with 8 bases lining up with TRBD1. There are 12 residues in the CDR3. The V gene's germline CDR1 is SQVTM and CDR2 ANQGSEA. Trimming at V came to 7 bases and at J to 6 bases, leaving 5 bases not matched to a gene. The CDR3 bases are TGCAGCGGCTGTCAGGGGGCCAATGAGCAGTTCTTC. Amino acid sequence: CSGCQGANEQFF.

This clonotype has more than one count but fewer than ten. The J gene is TRBJ2-1, the V gene TRBV3-1, with 7 nucleotides matching TRBD2. V lost 0 bases and J lost 0; bases outside the gene matches: 14. The CDR3 extends over 20 amino acids. The V gene's germline CDR1 is LGHDT and CDR2 YNNKEL (reference sequence). The CDR3 loop is CASSQDPRLGGDLSYNEQFF. The CDR3 DNA reads TGTGCCAGCAGCCAAGACCCACGGTTGGGGGGGGACCTCTCCTACAATGAGCAGTTCTTC.

The rearrangement uses TRBV12-3 or TRBV12-4 and TRBJ2-1, with a weak D call TRBD1 (6 bases). The CDR3 runs to 15 residues. V was trimmed by 6 bases and J by 6 bases, leaving 18 bases between them. The CDR3 is CASRAPGLGANEQFF. CDR3 sequence (DNA): TGTGCCAGCAGGGCACCGGGATTGGGGGCCAATGAGCAGTTCTTC.

The chain employs TRBV4-1 and TRBJ2-6; 7 bases align to TRBD2. J was trimmed by 2 bases and V by 2 bases; bases with no gene match: 18. The germline gives CDR1 MGHRA, CDR2 YSYEKL. CDR3 length equals 21 residues. The CDR3 sequence: CASSQFQLARMGGTGANVLTF. The CDR3 DNA is TGCGCCAGCAGCCAATTTCAACTGGCACGGATGGGAGGGACTGGGGCCAACGTCCTGACTTTC.

This clonotype was recorded a few times. V is TRBV14 and J is TRBJ1-1; 8 positions agree with TRBD1. Unmatched junction bases numbered 11, after V lost 5 bases and J lost 0 bases. The germline CDR1 and CDR2 sequences are SGHDN and FVKESK. CDR3 length: 17 amino acids. CDR3 protein: CASSLSRTGTLNTEAFF. The CDR3 nucleotides read TGTGCCAGCAGCTTATCTCGGACAGGGACACTGAACACTGAAGCTTTCTTT.

This clonotype turned up a few times. The rearrangement uses TRBV7-2 and TRBJ1-5; TRBD1 aligns across 7 bases. After removal of 2 bases from V and 2 bases from J, the junction contained 6 bases not matched to a gene. Germline V lookup: CDR1 SGHTA, CDR2 FQGNSA. The CDR3 totals 16 residues. The CDR3, as DNA: TGTGCCAGCAGCTTAAGGGGGCTCAGGGGCAATCAGCCCCAGCATTTT. This codes for CASSLRGLRGNQPQHF.

This clonotype appeared a few times. The J gene is TRBJ2-1, the V gene TRBV9; no definite D call. Germline V gives CDR1 SGDLS, CDR2 YYNGEE. V was trimmed by 1 base and J by 4 bases, leaving 12 bases between them. There are 15 residues in the CDR3. The CDR3 DNA reads as TGTGCCAGCAGCGTAAGTCCCGACGGTTACAATGAGCAGTTCTTC. It encodes CASSVSPDGYNEQFF.

This clonotype was counted between two and nine times. V gene TRBV24-1 combines with J gene TRBJ2-6; D is undetermined. Germline loops: CDR1 KGHDR, CDR2 SFDVKD. This CDR3 is 14 amino acids long. Trimming cost V 5 bases and J 2 bases, with 6 bases left between them. For the CDR3, the DNA is TGTGCCACCAGTGTTGGGGCTGGGGCCAACGTCCTGACTTTC. Its protein is CATSVGAGANVLTF.

This sequence joins TRBV6-2 or TRBV6-3 and TRBJ2-1; TRBD2 aligns across 11 bases. Trimming took 4 bases from V and 10 from J; bases not matched to a gene: 9. The length of the CDR3 is 15 residues. CDR1 MNHEY and CDR2 SVGEGT come from the germline V gene. CDR3: CASSWSSGGFMEQFF. The CDR3 DNA sequence: TGTGCCAGCAGTTGGTCTAGCGGGGGGTTTATGGAGCAGTTCTTC.

This clonotype was picked up a small number of times. V and J are TRBV5-1 and TRBJ1-2, with 7 nucleotides matching TRBD1. V trimming: 5 bases; J trimming: 3 bases; junction bases outside the gene matches: 4. Germline assignment: CDR1 SGHRS and CDR2 YFSETQ. This CDR3 spans 13 amino acids. The CDR3 DNA follows: TGCGCCAGCAGTGACCAGGGGGACTATGGCTACACCTTC. Its protein is CASSDQGDYGYTF.

This chain uses TRBV7-2 with TRBJ2-1, with TRBD2 matching over 9 bases. The V gene end was trimmed by 1 base and the J gene end by 8 bases; junction bases not matched to a gene: 9. CDR1 and CDR2 (germline): SGHTA, FQGNSA. The CDR3 runs to 16 residues. The CDR3 sequence is CASSLVSGLAGDEQFF. The CDR3, as DNA: TGTGCCAGCAGCTTAGTCTCGGGACTAGCAGGGGATGAGCAGTTCTTC. Full variable domain (rest looked up from reference TRBV7-2 and TRBJ2-1): GAGVSQSPSNKVTEKGKDVELRCDPISGHTALYWYRQSLGQGLEFLIYFQGNSAPDKSGLPSDRFSAERTGGSVSTLTIQRTQQEDSAVYLCASSLVSGLAGDEQFFGPGTRLTVL.

This clonotype appeared many times. The chain joins TRBV7-2 to TRBJ1-5, with 7 bases matching TRBD1. CDR3 length: 15 residues. V shed 5 bases, J shed 4 bases, and the junction held 8 bases outside the gene matches. Germline assignment: CDR1 SGHTA and CDR2 FQGNSA. CDR3 sequence reads: CASSPDRAGNQPQHF. For the CDR3, the DNA is TGTGCCAGCAGCCCCGACAGGGCAGGGAATCAGCCCCAGCATTTT.

A few counts support this clonotype. This chain joins TRBV20-1 and TRBJ2-1, with TRBD2 matching over 9 bases. The CDR3 totals 14 residues. Trimming cost V 8 bases and J 10 bases; bases outside gene matches: 15. From germline, CDR1 is DFQATT and CDR2 SNEGSKA (reference sequence). This chain's CDR3 is CSPLGLAGPREQFF. The CDR3 coding sequence is TGCAGTCCCCTGGGGCTAGCGGGACCCCGGGAGCAGTTCTTC.